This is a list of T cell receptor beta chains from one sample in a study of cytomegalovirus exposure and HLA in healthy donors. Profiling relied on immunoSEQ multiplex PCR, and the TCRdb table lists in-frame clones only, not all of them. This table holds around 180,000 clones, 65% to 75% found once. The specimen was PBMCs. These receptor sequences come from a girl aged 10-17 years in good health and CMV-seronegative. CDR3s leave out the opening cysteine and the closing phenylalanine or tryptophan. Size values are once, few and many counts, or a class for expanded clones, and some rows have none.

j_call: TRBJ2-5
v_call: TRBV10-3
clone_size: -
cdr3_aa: AISGSSGASQTQY

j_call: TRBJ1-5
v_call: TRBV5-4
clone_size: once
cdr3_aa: ASSPPEGPQH

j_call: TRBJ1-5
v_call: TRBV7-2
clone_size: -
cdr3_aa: ASSFYQGGNQPQH

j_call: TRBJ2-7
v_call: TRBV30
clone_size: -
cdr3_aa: AWEDGVLGEQY

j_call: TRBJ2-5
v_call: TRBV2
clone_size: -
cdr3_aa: ASSVLGQGRGGETQY

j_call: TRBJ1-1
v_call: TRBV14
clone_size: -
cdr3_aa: ASSQYQGRRSETEAF

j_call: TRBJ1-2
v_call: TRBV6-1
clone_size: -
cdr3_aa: ASSVLGGSYT

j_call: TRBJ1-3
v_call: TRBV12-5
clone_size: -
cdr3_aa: ASGLVLGAGGNTIY

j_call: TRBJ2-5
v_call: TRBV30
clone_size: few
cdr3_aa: AWDRGRETETQY

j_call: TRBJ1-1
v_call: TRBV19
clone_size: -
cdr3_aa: ASSIARDTEAF

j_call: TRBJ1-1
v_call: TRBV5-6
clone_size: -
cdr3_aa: ASSPGQGIEAF

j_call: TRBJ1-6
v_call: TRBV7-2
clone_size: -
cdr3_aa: ASSPGTLNNSPLH

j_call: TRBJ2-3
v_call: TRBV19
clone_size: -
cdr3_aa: ASSISSTSDTDTQY

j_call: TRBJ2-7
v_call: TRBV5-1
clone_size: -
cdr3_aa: ASSALVGQGAYEQY

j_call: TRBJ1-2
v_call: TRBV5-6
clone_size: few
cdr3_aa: ASSLASANYYT

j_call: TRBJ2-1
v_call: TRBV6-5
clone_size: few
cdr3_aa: ASSYSGTGQF

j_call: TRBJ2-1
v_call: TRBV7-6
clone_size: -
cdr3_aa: ASSLAAGSYNEQF

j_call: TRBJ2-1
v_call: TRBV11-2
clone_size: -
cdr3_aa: ASSLGDRNEQF

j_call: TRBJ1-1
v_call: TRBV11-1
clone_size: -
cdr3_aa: ASSFEHRTEAF

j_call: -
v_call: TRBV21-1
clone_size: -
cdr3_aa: ASSRRDRIPYEQY

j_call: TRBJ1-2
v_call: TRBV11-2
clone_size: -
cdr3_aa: ASSLSMEAGGAARQGYT

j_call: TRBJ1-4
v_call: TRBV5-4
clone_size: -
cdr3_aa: ASSLRGLGANEKLF

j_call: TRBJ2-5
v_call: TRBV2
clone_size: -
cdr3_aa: ASSPGVSGGRKETQY

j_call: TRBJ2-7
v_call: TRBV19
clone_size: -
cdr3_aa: ASSRDSSYEQY

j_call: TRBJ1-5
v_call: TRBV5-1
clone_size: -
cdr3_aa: ASSLSGIGQPQH

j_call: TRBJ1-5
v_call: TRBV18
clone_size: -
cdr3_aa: ASSPLGRGKSQPQH

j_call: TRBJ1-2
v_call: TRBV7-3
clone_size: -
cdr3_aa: ASSLTGGASYT

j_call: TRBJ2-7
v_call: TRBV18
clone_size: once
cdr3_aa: ASSTLDGPYEQY

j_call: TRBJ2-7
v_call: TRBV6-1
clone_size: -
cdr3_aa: ATTGGPFYEQY

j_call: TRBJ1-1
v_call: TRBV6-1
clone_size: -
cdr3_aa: ASSDIRQMNTEAF

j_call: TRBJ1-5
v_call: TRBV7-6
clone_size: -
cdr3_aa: ASSPGTGVSGNQPQH

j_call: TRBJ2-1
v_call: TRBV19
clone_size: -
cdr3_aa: ASRRTVGLAGDNEQF